These T cell receptor beta chains were read from a single sample in a study of blood T cell repertoires in COVID-19. Method: immunoSEQ multiplex PCR; TCRdb's copy keeps in-frame clones and lacks some. In the table there are 60,000 to 85,000 clones, around 67% of which are singletons. Sequencing was performed on peripheral blood. The receptors stem from a human donor with acute or convalescent COVID-19. The donor label of this sample is uncertain. Both conserved end residues are part of each CDR3. The D gene is left open where the match is weak. Expanded clones are given a class, and other clones once, few, many or no size at all.

J: TRBJ1-3
size: .
D: TRBD1
V: TRBV12-3/TRBV12-4
DNA: TGTGGGACAGGAAGCAGCTCTGGAAACACCATATATTTT
CDR3: CGTGSSSGNTIYF

J: TRBJ1-2
size: few
D: .
V: TRBV9
DNA: TGTGCCAGCAGCGTAGGCTGGGCATCAAACTATGGCTACACCTTC
CDR3: CASSVGWASNYGYTF

J: TRBJ2-6
size: .
D: .
V: TRBV5-1
DNA: TGCGCCAGCAGCTTGCAGGGCGCGTCTGGGGCCAACGTCCTGACTTTC
CDR3: CASSLQGASGANVLTF

J: TRBJ1-2
size: .
D: .
V: TRBV2
DNA: TGTGCCAGCCAAGCAGGGGAATATGGCTACACCTTC
CDR3: CASQAGEYGYTF

J: TRBJ1-5
size: .
D: .
V: TRBV6-2/TRBV6-3
DNA: TGTGCCAGCAGCAGCTTGGGAGCAAACAATCAGCCCCAGCATTTT
CDR3: CASSSLGANNQPQHF

J: TRBJ1-5
size: .
D: TRBD1
V: TRBV2
DNA: TGTGCCAGCAGACCCCAGGGGGCAGGAGGAAGCAATCAGCCCCAGCATTTT
CDR3: CASRPQGAGGSNQPQHF

J: TRBJ2-5
size: .
D: TRBD2
V: TRBV9
DNA: TGTGCCAGCAGCGTAGGAGGCGCGACTAGCGGGATAGAGACCCAGTACTTC
CDR3: CASSVGGATSGIETQYF

J: TRBJ2-7
size: many
D: .
V: TRBV27
DNA: TGTGCCAGCAGCTTGGCGGGAAACGAGCAGTACTTC
CDR3: CASSLAGNEQYF

J: TRBJ1-1
size: .
D: .
V: TRBV5-4
DNA: TGTGCCAGCAGCTTCCATTGGGAGGGTGCTGAAGCTTTCTTT
CDR3: CASSFHWEGAEAFF

J: TRBJ2-5
size: few
D: .
V: TRBV5-5
DNA: TGTGCCAGCAGCTTGGGCCCCGGGTCCGGGGTACGAGAGACCCAGTACTTC
CDR3: CASSLGPGSGVRETQYF

J: TRBJ2-1
size: few
D: TRBD2
V: TRBV15
DNA: TGTGCCACCAGCATTCTAGCGGGGACCAATGAGCAGTTCTTC
CDR3: CATSILAGTNEQFF

J: TRBJ2-5
size: .
D: .
V: TRBV25-1
DNA: TGTGCCAGTGGTCCCCCGGGGTCCAAAGAGACCCAGTACTTC
CDR3: CASGPPGSKETQYF

J: TRBJ2-1
size: once
D: .
V: TRBV2
DNA: TGTGCCAGCAGTGAAGGCGGAGAAAATGAGCAGTTCTTC
CDR3: CASSEGGENEQFF

J: TRBJ2-3
size: .
D: TRBD2
V: TRBV20-1
DNA: TGCAGTGCTAGTAGCGGGGGGGGAAGCACAGATACGCAGTATTTT
CDR3: CSASSGGGSTDTQYF

J: TRBJ1-6
size: .
D: .
V: TRBV9
DNA: TGTGCCAGCAGCCCTCTGCCCGGGGGAGGTTCCTATAATTCACCCCTCCACTTT
CDR3: CASSPLPGGGSYNSPLHF

J: TRBJ2-3
size: .
D: TRBD2
V: TRBV13
DNA: TGTGCCAGCAGCCCCAATAGCGGGAAGAGCACAGATACGCAGTATTTT
CDR3: CASSPNSGKSTDTQYF

J: TRBJ2-1
size: many
D: TRBD1
V: TRBV4-2
DNA: TGTGCCAGCAGCCACCCGGGGACAGACAATGAGCAGTTCTTC
CDR3: CASSHPGTDNEQFF

J: TRBJ2-7
size: .
D: TRBD2
V: TRBV2
DNA: TGTGCCAGCAGAGAGCGGGAGGTGGGGGAGCAGTACTTC
CDR3: CASREREVGEQYF

J: TRBJ2-1
size: .
D: .
V: TRBV2
DNA: TGTGCCAGCAGTCGACAGAACAATGAGCAGTTCTTC
CDR3: CASSRQNNEQFF

J: TRBJ2-1
size: .
D: TRBD2
V: TRBV5-1
DNA: TGCGCCAGCAGCTTAGGACTAGCGGGGGGCGAGCAGTTCTTC
CDR3: CASSLGLAGGEQFF

J: TRBJ2-3
size: .
D: TRBD2
V: TRBV5-4
DNA: TGTGCCAGCAGCTTGGTTCATGGCGGGGGGCCTAGCACAGATACGCAGTATTTT
CDR3: CASSLVHGGGPSTDTQYF

J: TRBJ1-2
size: .
D: .
V: TRBV4-1
DNA: TGCGCCAGCAGCCAAGATCGATATGGACAGTCAACGCTGCACTATGGCTACACCTTC
CDR3: CASSQDRYGQSTLHYGYTF

J: TRBJ1-3
size: medium-sized
D: .
V: TRBV7-9
DNA: TGTGCCAGCAGGGCAATTCAGGGTCTAGACTCTGGAAACACCATATATTTT
CDR3: CASRAIQGLDSGNTIYF

J: TRBJ2-2
size: .
D: .
V: TRBV11-2
DNA: TGTGCCAGCAGCTTAGACCCGAGCGGGGAGCTGTTTTTT
CDR3: CASSLDPSGELFF

J: TRBJ2-1
size: few
D: .
V: TRBV7-2
DNA: TGTGCCAGCAGCTTATCACGGAGCTCCTACAATGAGCAGTTCTTC
CDR3: CASSLSRSSYNEQFF

J: TRBJ1-6
size: .
D: TRBD1
V: TRBV3-1/TRBV3-2
DNA: TGTGCCAGCAGCCCTGGACAGGGGGCGAATAATTCACCCCTCCACTTT
CDR3: CASSPGQGANNSPLHF

J: TRBJ2-3
size: .
D: .
V: TRBV2
DNA: TGTGCCAGCAATGAGGAGGTAGCAGATACGCAGTATTTT
CDR3: CASNEEVADTQYF

J: TRBJ2-1
size: .
D: TRBD2
V: TRBV4-2
DNA: TGTGCCAGCAGTAGACTAGCGGGGGGATTCAATGAGCAGTTCTTC
CDR3: CASSRLAGGFNEQFF

J: TRBJ1-1
size: .
D: .
V: TRBV18
DNA: TGTGCCAGCTCATTGCGCGCCCGGGACACTGAAGCTTTCTTT
CDR3: CASSLRARDTEAFF

J: TRBJ2-1
size: few
D: TRBD2
V: TRBV28
DNA: TGTGCCAGCAGATCGAAGCTAGCGGAGTCATACAATGAGCAGTTCTTC
CDR3: CASRSKLAESYNEQFF

J: TRBJ2-1
size: .
D: TRBD2
V: TRBV15
DNA: TGTGCCACCAGCGGACGCCTCAGCGGGGGAATAGAGCAGTTCTTC
CDR3: CATSGRLSGGIEQFF

J: TRBJ2-5
size: .
D: TRBD2
V: TRBV27
DNA: TGTGCCAGCAGTCCCGTAGCGGGAGGATTCCAAGAGACCCAGTACTTC
CDR3: CASSPVAGGFQETQYF

J: TRBJ1-1
size: .
D: .
V: TRBV27
DNA: TGTGCCAGCAGACCCACCACCTCAGGGGATACTGAAGCTTTCTTT
CDR3: CASRPTTSGDTEAFF

J: TRBJ2-1
size: few
D: .
V: TRBV15
DNA: TGTGCCACCAGCCATGGGGGGAACACGGGTAGCGGTGAGCAGTTCTTC
CDR3: CATSHGGNTGSGEQFF

J: TRBJ2-1
size: .
D: .
V: TRBV7-7
DNA: TGTGCTAGCAGCTTGCTAGCAGCCGGCTACAATGAGCAGTTCTTC
CDR3: CASSLLAAGYNEQFF

J: TRBJ2-1
size: .
D: TRBD2
V: TRBV6-5
DNA: TGTGCCACTACGGCCGGGACTAGTCGGTACAATGAGCAGTTCTTC
CDR3: CATTAGTSRYNEQFF

J: TRBJ1-5
size: .
D: .
V: TRBV19
DNA: TGTGCCAGTAGCACAAGACAGGATCAGCCCCAGCATTTT
CDR3: CASSTRQDQPQHF

J: TRBJ2-1
size: .
D: .
V: TRBV18
DNA: TGTGCCAGCTCACCAAATATAGCGATTTACAATGAGCAGTTCTTC
CDR3: CASSPNIAIYNEQFF

J: TRBJ2-2
size: .
D: TRBD2
V: TRBV30
DNA: TGTGCCTGGGGGACTAGCGGGGCTCACGGGGAGCTGTTTTTT
CDR3: CAWGTSGAHGELFF

J: TRBJ2-7
size: .
D: TRBD2
V: TRBV6-2/TRBV6-3
DNA: TGTGCCAGCAGTTACCGGGGACTAGCGGGAGGCTACGAGCAGTACTTC
CDR3: CASSYRGLAGGYEQYF

J: TRBJ1-2
size: .
D: .
V: TRBV7-9
DNA: TGTGCCAGCAGCTTAGAGGGGATTGGAGCTAACTATGGCTACACCTTC
CDR3: CASSLEGIGANYGYTF

J: TRBJ2-3
size: once
D: TRBD1
V: TRBV5-1
DNA: TGCGCCAGCAGCGAAAGACAGGGCCCGACAGATACGCAGTATTTT
CDR3: CASSERQGPTDTQYF

J: TRBJ2-5
size: few
D: .
V: TRBV6-1
DNA: TGTGCCAGCAGTGAACAGGGTCAGACCCAGTACTTC
CDR3: CASSEQGQTQYF

J: TRBJ1-2
size: medium-sized
D: .
V: TRBV7-9
DNA: TGTGCCAGCAGCTTAGCGGAGGATGGCTACACCTTC
CDR3: CASSLAEDGYTF

J: TRBJ2-7
size: few
D: TRBD1
V: TRBV20-1
DNA: TGCAGTGCTAGTACCGGGACAGCCCTCTCCTACGAGCAGTACTTC
CDR3: CSASTGTALSYEQYF

J: TRBJ1-1
size: .
D: .
V: TRBV24-1
DNA: TGTGCCACCAGTGCAACAGGGCGGGCTGAAGCTTTCTTT
CDR3: CATSATGRAEAFF

J: TRBJ2-5
size: .
D: TRBD2
V: TRBV9
DNA: TGTGCCAGCAGCGTACAGGGAGGGCAAGAGACCCAGTACTTC
CDR3: CASSVQGGQETQYF

J: TRBJ2-1
size: .
D: TRBD1
V: TRBV7-2
DNA: TGTGCCAGCGCCGTGGGACAGGGTTACAATGAGCAGTTCTTC
CDR3: CASAVGQGYNEQFF

J: TRBJ2-2
size: .
D: TRBD2
V: TRBV9
DNA: TGTGCCAGCAGCGTACGACCAGCGGGGGGGACGAACACCGGGGAGCTGTTTTTT
CDR3: CASSVRPAGGTNTGELFF

J: TRBJ2-7
size: once
D: .
V: TRBV5-8
DNA: TGTGCCAGCAGCTCGGTCGGGGGCTACGAGCAGTACTTC
CDR3: CASSSVGGYEQYF

J: TRBJ2-7
size: .
D: .
V: TRBV28
DNA: TGTGCCAGCAGTCCAGGTCCCATCTACGAGCAGTACTTC
CDR3: CASSPGPIYEQYF

J: TRBJ1-1
size: .
D: .
V: TRBV6-5
DNA: TGTGCCAGCAGTTACCCAGGGCAGGGAGGTACTGAAGCTTTCTTT
CDR3: CASSYPGQGGTEAFF

J: TRBJ2-7
size: .
D: .
V: TRBV19
DNA: TGTGCCAGTAGTCGGGGAACAGGGTCCGGGGTCGAGCAGTACTTC
CDR3: CASSRGTGSGVEQYF